A selection of T cell receptor beta chains follows, all from one sample in a study of technical replicates of blood from a few donors. Libraries were prepared by immunoSEQ multiplex PCR; TCRdb keeps only in-frame clonotypes and omits some of them. Of tens of thousands of clones in the sample, roughly nine tenths were seen once. The sample taken for sequencing was T cells isolated from PBMCs. The source of these receptors is a human donor in good health. Some clones in this sample may be carry-over from other donors' samples. Each CDR3 is given without its conserved first and last residue.

>TRBJ2-1|TRBV28
ASSLASPLAIEQF
>TRBJ2-1|TRBV19
ASSASVGNEQF
>TRBJ1-2|TRBV2
ASRGDSYGYT
>TRBJ1-6|TRBV2
ASIRDKNSPLH
>TRBJ1-5|TRBV16
ASGPGQANNQPQH
>TRBJ2-5|TRBV7-6
ASSPGTRETQY
>TRBJ2-7|TRBV7-9
ASSYGSYEQY
>TRBJ1-2|TRBV7-9
ASSPRDHYGYT
>TRBJ1-1|TRBV6-5
ASSYFGQNTEAF
>TRBJ2-5|TRBV29-1
SVGQGQETQY
>TRBJ1-1|TRBV10-2
ASSEADTEAF